The TCR beta chain under discussion was sequenced for a study of brain T cells in children with intractable seizures. The germline V gene encodes CDR1 MNHEY and CDR2 SVGAGI. This CDR3 contains 14 residues. V shed 5 bases and J 3 bases; nucleotides not matched to a gene: 3. Clones were sequenced by immunoSEQ multiplex PCR, and TCRdb holds only the in-frame ones, with some missing. Among a few hundred thousand clones listed, over 90% were seen once. A remark on this clone: Different DNA sequences within this sample yield the same CDR3.

Time point reported: blood from clinic visit 5 months post-surgery; TSC patient then seizure free. Only cases whose brain tissue showed the highest T cell transcript signatures were sequenced. This material consisted of peripheral blood, taken more than 4 months after surgery. The TCR originated in a boy under three years old with tuberous sclerosis and intractable seizures. The V and J genes are TRBV6-5 and TRBJ1-5, with 8 nucleotides matching TRBD1. CDR3 sequence reads: CASSNRGSNQPQHF. The DNA for the CDR3 is TGTGCCAGCAGTAACAGGGGGTCCAATCAGCCCCAGCATTTT.